The present T cell receptor (beta chain) was sequenced within a study of blood T cells in healthy people across ages. This CDR3 comprises 13 residues. Looked up from germline, CDR1 is SGHDN and CDR2 is FVKESK. Trimming took 6 bases from V and 6 from J; bases not matched to a gene: 5. The second PCR ran about 6 to 11 cycles with a sample-barcoded 5' primer and J-beta primers. One entry per CDR3 protein results from TCRdb running MiXCR on the 5' RACE reads. The repertoire holds 650,000 to 1,000,000 distinct CDR3 sequences, with roughly 35% as singletons. Notes on the study in general: Donor CMV infection status was unknown, possibly confounding age-related changes in expanded clonotypes. Estimates of diversity drawn from one million T cells were considered underestimates. The study found TCR beta diversity correlated strongly with naive T cell percentage.

For this clonotype: What it binds is unknown.

This sequence was found in a man aged 18-30 years in good health. The J gene is TRBJ2-4, the V gene TRBV14, with TRBD2 identical over 7 bases. Sequenced input: blood. The CDR3 DNA reads as TGTGCCAGCAGGCTTGGGGAGGGAAACATTCAGTACTTC. Protein sequence: CASRLGEGNIQYF. The full variable domain, in which reference TRBV14 and TRBJ2-4 provide the parts outside the CDR3, is EAGVTQFPSHSVIEKGQTVTLRCDPISGHDNLYWYRRVMGKEIKFLLHFVKESKQDESGMPNNRFLAERTGGTYSTLKVQPAELEDSGVYFCASRLGEGNIQYFGAGTRLSVL.